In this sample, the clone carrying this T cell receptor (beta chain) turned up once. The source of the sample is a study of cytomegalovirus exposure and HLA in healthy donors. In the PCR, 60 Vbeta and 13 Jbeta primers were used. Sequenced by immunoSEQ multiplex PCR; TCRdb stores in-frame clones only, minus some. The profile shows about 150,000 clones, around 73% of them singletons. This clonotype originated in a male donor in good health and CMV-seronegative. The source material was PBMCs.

The CDR3 DNA is TGTGCCAGCAGCCCGCAGGGGAGCTCCTACAATGAGCAGTTCTTC. Its translation: CASSPQGSSYNEQFF. V usage is TRBV7-9 and J usage is TRBJ2-1; TRBD1 is a possible D gene (6 bases). CDR1 and CDR2 (germline): SEHNR, FQNEAQ (reference sequence). CDR3 length equals 15 residues. Trimming removed 5 bases at V and 0 bases at J, with 11 bases between.